This is a list of T cell receptor beta chains from one sample in a study of blood T cell repertoires in COVID-19. Assay: immunoSEQ multiplex PCR; the TCRdb copy retains only in-frame clones and omits some. The sample has under 200,000 clones, around four fifths seen once. The sequenced material came from peripheral blood. The receptors shown here come from a man in his 70s with active or convalescent COVID-19. CDR3s leave out the opening cysteine and the closing phenylalanine or tryptophan. Size is stated for part of the rows, as once, few or many counts, or as a class when the clone is expanded.

CDR3: ASSLGQGDEKLF; J: TRBJ1-4; V: TRBV5-1; size: few
CDR3: ASSLTGEVAGYT; J: TRBJ1-2; V: TRBV5-1; size: .
CDR3: ASSYSTVGQSYGYT; J: TRBJ1-2; V: TRBV6-5; size: .
CDR3: ASSSGPSTPYGYT; J: TRBJ1-2; V: TRBV7-8; size: .
CDR3: ASSIGLAGKETQY; J: TRBJ2-5; V: TRBV19; size: .
CDR3: ASSQGADNQPQH; J: TRBJ1-5; V: TRBV3-1/TRBV3-2; size: .
CDR3: ASSEQRGEYNEQF; J: TRBJ2-1; V: TRBV6-1; size: .
CDR3: ASSPSGNTEAF; J: TRBJ1-1; V: TRBV18; size: .
CDR3: ASSLRDRAF; J: TRBJ2-1; V: TRBV12-3/TRBV12-4; size: .
CDR3: ASSLGRAMGVNEQY; J: TRBJ2-7; V: TRBV11-2; size: .
CDR3: ASSPGTGFGANVLT; J: TRBJ2-6; V: TRBV7-2; size: .
CDR3: ASSGVRRTSGERDTQY; J: TRBJ2-3; V: TRBV6-2/TRBV6-3; size: .
CDR3: ASSQEDTGNKGYT; J: TRBJ1-2; V: TRBV4-2; size: .
CDR3: ASSTNRGRHDLNEKLF; J: TRBJ1-4; V: TRBV5-8; size: .
CDR3: ASSFLLADYEQY; J: TRBJ2-7; V: TRBV28; size: once
CDR3: ASSFGGNYGYT; J: TRBJ1-2; V: TRBV7-2; size: .
CDR3: ASSFSRGGETQY; J: TRBJ2-5; V: TRBV28; size: .
CDR3: ASVPRGATNEKLF; J: TRBJ1-4; V: TRBV6-1; size: once
CDR3: AISPGYHSGANVLT; J: TRBJ2-6; V: TRBV10-3; size: .
CDR3: ASSLEEPTNEKLF; J: TRBJ1-4; V: TRBV5-1; size: .
CDR3: ASSPDRDRVTEAF; J: TRBJ1-1; V: TRBV7-8; size: few